The present TCR beta chain was sequenced within a study of CD8+ T cells in alopecia areata. cDNA prepared by RNA extraction and subsequent reverse transcription served as the template for sequencing. TCRdb's table, derived via immunoSEQ multiplex PCR, lists solely in-frame clones and lacks some. The sample shows about 190,000 clones, approximately 60% of them seen only once. A word on this clone: Its target is not known.

Germline V gene lookup returns CDR1 SGHAT and CDR2 FQNNGV. The CDR3 extends over 11 amino acids. V lost 11 bases and J 4 bases, leaving 9 bases between the germline ends. Study-wide findings and caveats: Any link of baseline CD8+ expansion to response, resting on one nonresponder, remains uncertain.

Indicated treatment: oral pan-JAK inhibitor, 5-10 mg twice daily. The TCR sequence derives from a human donor with alopecia areata. Here the sequenced sample was CD4+ T cells sorted from blood, taken at week 4, from a patient treated with tofacitinib. This sequence joins TRBV11-2 and TRBJ2-1, with a tentative D call TRBD2 (6 bases). The DNA for the CDR3 is TGTGCCGCCGGAGGGTACAATGAGCAGTTCTTC. Encoded protein: CAAGGYNEQFF.